This section outlines one TCR beta chain sequence together with its context. The sample holds many counts of this clonotype. Its antigen is still unknown. Base qualities are not recorded, but no much larger clone differs from it by a single base. Preparation of the library involved 5' RACE. TCRdb records NextSeq 500 as the sequencer. Unique molecular identifiers were attached to individual cDNA molecules in the TCR library protocol so that sequencing error and PCR bias could be corrected. Both TCR alpha and beta chains were sequenced, and tight co-correlation was observed between alpha and beta sequence abundances in each sample. In the source study's methods: Decombinator V4 was used to annotate the V gene, J gene and CDR3 of the TCR sequences. Expanded TCRs were defined as changing significantly between any two time points under a Poisson model with p below 0.0001. Abundances of TCRs were expressed as counts per million after normalisation to the total number of TCRs sequenced in each sample. MAIT TCRs were defined by TRAV1-2 paired with TRAJ12, TRAJ20 or TRAJ33, and iNKT TCRs by TRAV10 paired with TRAJ18. A search of VDJdb, accessed on 1 November 2021, was run for TCRs annotated to CMV, EBV and SARS-CoV-2, with TCRs annotated for multiple antigens excluded. TCRdb reworked the public reads: Q25 trimming with fastp, MiXCR clone assembly, productive beta chains retained. Entries are consolidated by CDR3 protein sequence, retaining the most common genes and DNA. The V and J calls follow TCRdb's processing rather than the paper's. A total of 55,000 or so distinct CDR3 sequences appear in this sample, under 7.5% of them only once. 3.5% to 4% of the sample goes to the ten largest clones.

This sample was included in a study of early T cells in non-severe SARS-CoV-2 infection (dated by TCRdb to the early 2020s). Turning to the overall study: Bulk RNA from unsorted whole blood was used for TCR sequencing, so alpha and beta chains could not be paired.

General findings and caveats noted by the study authors: VDJdb matching was skewed toward anti-spike CD8 responses and likely underestimated virus-specific expansions by missing private and CD4 specificities.

This was a case-control study nested in a cohort of healthcare workers in London, UK, who had nasopharyngeal swab PCR tests and blood samples taken every week. Healthcare workers were enrolled in the week of the UK lockdown, from 23 to 31 March 2020, and were followed every week for up to roughly 16 weeks. Based on the germline V gene (reference sequence), the CDR1 and CDR2 sequences are DFQATT and SNEGSKA. Compared with germline, V lacks 3 bases and J lacks 0 bases; bases without a gene match: 2. Including cysteine and phenylalanine, the CDR3 has 14 amino acids. Only the CDR3 DNA is retained, 42 bases long and in frame from the first base.

Sequencing was carried out using whole blood. The receptor was derived from an adult who was a healthcare worker with PCR-confirmed SARS-CoV-2 infection or an uninfected control (not recorded which). The chain employs TRBV20-1 and TRBJ1-5; 7 junctional bases match TRBD1. The DNA reads as follows: TGCAGTGCTAGTCGGACAGGTAGCAATCAGCCCCAGCATTTT. Its protein is CSASRTGSNQPQHF.